This paragraph covers one TCR beta chain sequence. What it binds is unknown. CDR3 length equals 14 residues. Germline V gene data show CDR1 as SGHNT and CDR2 as YYREEE (reference sequence). Trimming took 2 bases from V and 2 from J, leaving 11 bases between them. The source of the sample is a study of cytotoxic CD8 clonotypes in ibrutinib-treated CLL. This table comes from immunoSEQ multiplex PCR, and its TCRdb copy is limited to in-frame clones, with some not included. The sample holds 150,000 to 200,000 clones, about 88% seen once. Broader study findings: Sustained-remission and progressing patients had different sampling times.

The sequencing used PBMCs, collected at disease progression, from a patient treated with ibrutinib. This rearrangement joins TRBV5-4 to TRBJ2-7; tentative D call: TRBD1 (5 bases). The clonotype was recovered from a human donor with chronic lymphocytic leukemia. The CDR3 DNA reads as TGTGCCAGCAGCTTCGTGACAGTTCCCTACGAGCAGTACTTC. It encodes CASSFVTVPYEQYF.